The rows below give T cell receptor beta chains drawn from one sample of a study of CD8 T cells in Susac syndrome. TCRdb independently ran MiXCR on the immunoSEQ multiplex PCR reads; one entry per CDR3 protein. The table has approximately 190,000 distinct CDR3 sequences, approximately 95% seen once. The sequencing input was CD8+ T cells from PBMCs. These receptors all stem from a human donor with Susac syndrome. CDR3s include the opening cysteine and the closing phenylalanine or tryptophan. The order of the fields is clone size, D gene, J gene, V gene, CDR3 DNA, CDR3 protein. The D gene is left open where the match is weak. Clone size is shown for a subset of rows, as once, few, many or a class of expanded clone.

abundance: once
d_gene: .
j_gene: TRBJ2-3
v_gene: TRBV11-3
CDR3nt: TGTGCCAGCAGCTTAGTTGGCTCAGATACGCAGTATTTT
CDR3aa: CASSLVGSDTQYF

abundance: .
d_gene: .
j_gene: TRBJ2-5
v_gene: TRBV28
CDR3nt: TGTGCCAGCAGTTTAGGTTATAGGGGAACGTTAGAGACCCAGTACTTC
CDR3aa: CASSLGYRGTLETQYF

abundance: .
d_gene: TRBD2
j_gene: TRBJ2-5
v_gene: TRBV3-1
CDR3nt: TGTGCCAGCAGCTACCTAGCGGGGGTACAAGAGACCCAGTACTTC
CDR3aa: CASSYLAGVQETQYF

abundance: .
d_gene: .
j_gene: TRBJ2-7
v_gene: TRBV7-9
CDR3nt: TGTGCCAGCAGCTTAGTAGGGACAATCTCCTACGAGCAGTACTTC
CDR3aa: CASSLVGTISYEQYF

abundance: .
d_gene: .
j_gene: TRBJ1-2
v_gene: TRBV6-2/TRBV6-3
CDR3nt: TGTGCCAGCAGTTACTCGAGGGGTCCCTATGGCTACACCTTC
CDR3aa: CASSYSRGPYGYTF

abundance: .
d_gene: .
j_gene: TRBJ2-7
v_gene: TRBV9
CDR3nt: TGTGCCAGCAGCGTAGGAGGGATAGGGGAGCAGTACTTC
CDR3aa: CASSVGGIGEQYF

abundance: .
d_gene: .
j_gene: TRBJ2-3
v_gene: TRBV11-2
CDR3nt: TGTGCCAGCAGCTTAGTCGGCAGGGATACAGATACGCAGTATTTT
CDR3aa: CASSLVGRDTDTQYF

abundance: .
d_gene: .
j_gene: TRBJ2-2
v_gene: TRBV24-1
CDR3nt: TGTGCCACCAGCGCAGGGAAATTAAACACCGGGGAGCTGTTTTTT
CDR3aa: CATSAGKLNTGELFF

abundance: .
d_gene: .
j_gene: TRBJ2-7
v_gene: TRBV4-1
CDR3nt: TGCGCCAGCAGCCAAGATAGGAATATCGGGGTCGGCTACGAGCAGTACTTC
CDR3aa: CASSQDRNIGVGYEQYF

abundance: .
d_gene: .
j_gene: TRBJ1-1
v_gene: TRBV15
CDR3nt: TGTGCCACCAGCAGAGATTTTTTCGGGGGACGGCGTCACACTGAAGCTTTCTTT
CDR3aa: CATSRDFFGGRRHTEAFF

abundance: .
d_gene: .
j_gene: TRBJ1-5
v_gene: TRBV15
CDR3nt: TGTGCCACCAGCGATAATACAGACAGCAATCAGCCCCAGCATTTT
CDR3aa: CATSDNTDSNQPQHF

abundance: .
d_gene: .
j_gene: TRBJ2-1
v_gene: TRBV9
CDR3nt: TGTGCCAGCAGCCCCTCGGTGGGTACAATGAAGCAGTTCTTC
CDR3aa: CASSPSVGTMKQFF

abundance: .
d_gene: .
j_gene: TRBJ1-4
v_gene: TRBV20-1
CDR3nt: TGCAGTGCTAGAGATGTCGCAACTAATGAAAAACTGTTTTTT
CDR3aa: CSARDVATNEKLFF

abundance: .
d_gene: TRBD2
j_gene: TRBJ2-1
v_gene: TRBV6-5
CDR3nt: TGTGCCAGCAGCTTTATTTCTAGCGGGGATTCCCAGTTCTTC
CDR3aa: CASSFISSGDSQFF

abundance: .
d_gene: .
j_gene: TRBJ1-2
v_gene: TRBV5-8
CDR3nt: TGTGCCAGCAGCTTGGCCGGGATCTACACCTTC
CDR3aa: CASSLAGIYTF

abundance: .
d_gene: TRBD1
j_gene: TRBJ2-1
v_gene: TRBV5-1
CDR3nt: TGCGCCAGCGGGGACAGGAATTACAATGAGCAGTTCTTC
CDR3aa: CASGDRNYNEQFF

abundance: .
d_gene: .
j_gene: TRBJ2-2
v_gene: TRBV5-6
CDR3nt: TGTGCCAGCAGCGGACGGACGGGTATCACCGGGGAGCTGTTTTTT
CDR3aa: CASSGRTGITGELFF

abundance: .
d_gene: .
j_gene: TRBJ2-3
v_gene: TRBV12-3/TRBV12-4
CDR3nt: TGTGCCAGCAGTTATGCCGGGGGTGGTAGTGCAGATACGCAGTATTTT
CDR3aa: CASSYAGGGSADTQYF

abundance: once
d_gene: .
j_gene: TRBJ2-3
v_gene: TRBV7-9
CDR3nt: TGTGCCAGCAGCTTAGTACAGGTCCCAGATACGCAGTATTTT
CDR3aa: CASSLVQVPDTQYF

abundance: .
d_gene: TRBD2
j_gene: TRBJ2-3
v_gene: TRBV6-1
CDR3nt: TGTGCCAGCAGTGATCCTAGCGGGAGGACAGATACGCAGTATTTT
CDR3aa: CASSDPSGRTDTQYF

abundance: .
d_gene: .
j_gene: TRBJ2-1
v_gene: TRBV5-6
CDR3nt: TGTGCCAGCAGCTTGGGGGTCGTAGGTGAGCAGTTCTTC
CDR3aa: CASSLGVVGEQFF

abundance: .
d_gene: .
j_gene: TRBJ2-7
v_gene: TRBV11-2
CDR3nt: TGTGCCAGCAGCTCCCCGGGAGCCAAGGACGAGCAGTACTTC
CDR3aa: CASSSPGAKDEQYF

abundance: .
d_gene: .
j_gene: TRBJ2-5
v_gene: TRBV20-1
CDR3nt: TGCAGTGCTAGAGGTCCTAGCAAAGAGACCCAGTACTTC
CDR3aa: CSARGPSKETQYF

abundance: once
d_gene: TRBD1
j_gene: TRBJ1-5
v_gene: TRBV30
CDR3nt: TGTGCCTGGACTACAGGGGGGGGCAATCAGCCCCAGCATTTT
CDR3aa: CAWTTGGGNQPQHF

abundance: .
d_gene: TRBD1
j_gene: TRBJ1-5
v_gene: TRBV28
CDR3nt: TGTGCCAGCAGTCTAAGCTCAACAGGGGCCAGCAATCAGCCCCAGCATTTT
CDR3aa: CASSLSSTGASNQPQHF

abundance: .
d_gene: TRBD1
j_gene: TRBJ2-7
v_gene: TRBV20-1
CDR3nt: TGCAGTGCTAGGGGACAGGATACCTACGAGCAGTACTTC
CDR3aa: CSARGQDTYEQYF

abundance: once
d_gene: TRBD2
j_gene: TRBJ2-2
v_gene: TRBV9
CDR3nt: TGTGCCAGCAGCGGCGGCGGGGGGAACACCGGGGAGCTGTTTTTT
CDR3aa: CASSGGGGNTGELFF

abundance: .
d_gene: .
j_gene: TRBJ1-1
v_gene: TRBV15
CDR3nt: TGTGCCACCAGCCTCGGGGGCGGCCTGACTGAAGCTTTCTTT
CDR3aa: CATSLGGGLTEAFF

abundance: once
d_gene: TRBD2
j_gene: TRBJ2-3
v_gene: TRBV4-2
CDR3nt: TGTGCCAGCAGCCAACGGACTAGCGGGGGCACAGATACGCAGTATTTT
CDR3aa: CASSQRTSGGTDTQYF

abundance: .
d_gene: .
j_gene: TRBJ1-5
v_gene: TRBV29-1
CDR3nt: TGCAGCGTATGGGAGACAGGAAGCAATCAGCCCCAGCATTTT
CDR3aa: CSVWETGSNQPQHF

abundance: .
d_gene: .
j_gene: TRBJ2-5
v_gene: TRBV7-9
CDR3nt: TGTGCCACCAGACCCCTGGCGGGTACAGAGACCCAGTACTTC
CDR3aa: CATRPLAGTETQYF

abundance: .
d_gene: TRBD1
j_gene: TRBJ1-2
v_gene: TRBV20-1
CDR3nt: TGCAGTGCTAGAGTTCAGGGGGCGCTTGGCTACACCTTC
CDR3aa: CSARVQGALGYTF

abundance: once
d_gene: .
j_gene: TRBJ2-5
v_gene: TRBV4-1
CDR3nt: TGCGCCAGCAGCCAGACACCGGGACCACCCCAAGAGACCCAGTACTTC
CDR3aa: CASSQTPGPPQETQYF

abundance: .
d_gene: TRBD2
j_gene: TRBJ2-1
v_gene: TRBV7-8
CDR3nt: TGTGCCAGCAGCTTATTTGGTAGCGGGGGGGTCTCCTACAATGAGCAGTTCTTC
CDR3aa: CASSLFGSGGVSYNEQFF

abundance: .
d_gene: .
j_gene: TRBJ2-7
v_gene: TRBV25-1
CDR3nt: TGTGCCAGCAGTGTAAGCGTCTCCTACGAGCAGTACTTC
CDR3aa: CASSVSVSYEQYF

abundance: .
d_gene: TRBD1
j_gene: TRBJ1-2
v_gene: TRBV20-1
CDR3nt: TGCAGTGCTAGCGGGACAGGGGAGCGTGGCTACACCTTC
CDR3aa: CSASGTGERGYTF

abundance: .
d_gene: TRBD2
j_gene: TRBJ2-2
v_gene: TRBV15
CDR3nt: TGTGCCACGGCTAGCGGGAGATCGGCCGGGGAGCTGTTTTTT
CDR3aa: CATASGRSAGELFF

abundance: .
d_gene: .
j_gene: TRBJ2-2
v_gene: TRBV9
CDR3nt: TGTGCCAGCAGCGTAGTGGCCAGGGAGCTGTTTTTT
CDR3aa: CASSVVARELFF

abundance: .
d_gene: .
j_gene: TRBJ2-2
v_gene: TRBV9
CDR3nt: TGTGCCAGCAGCGTAGTATCAGTGGCGAACACCGGGGAGCTGTTTTTT
CDR3aa: CASSVVSVANTGELFF

abundance: .
d_gene: .
j_gene: TRBJ1-1
v_gene: TRBV11-2
CDR3nt: TGTGCCAGCAGCTACCCTCTAGGGAGGTCTGAAGCTTTCTTT
CDR3aa: CASSYPLGRSEAFF

abundance: once
d_gene: .
j_gene: TRBJ2-5
v_gene: TRBV3-1
CDR3nt: TGTGCCAGCGAGTTGGCGACGGGGGAGGAGACCCAGTACTTC
CDR3aa: CASELATGEETQYF